The sequence of this TCR beta chain was determined in a study of OX40 agonist ivuxolimab in advanced cancers. The overall study: Past anti-PD-1, anti-PD-L1 or anti-CTLA-4 therapy was accepted, and 30% to 45% had received some.

Study-wide points: At 0.1 to 3.0 mg/kg, clonal expansion of CD4+ and CD8+ blood T cells had occurred by week 6.

Comment on this clone: Its antigen remains unknown.

Assay: immunoSEQ multiplex PCR; the TCRdb copy retains only in-frame clones and omits some. The sample records tens of thousands of clones, 80% to 90% being singletons. Patients with a history of autoimmune disease or on systemic immunosuppression were excluded. The sequence derives from an adult with an advanced solid tumor such as melanoma, head and neck, liver or kidney cancer. This material consisted of CD4+ or CD8+ T cells sorted from blood, taken in a trial of the OX40 agonist ivuxolimab.

CDR3 residues: CASSPGNSGTNEQFF. CDR3 bases: TGTGCCAGCAGCCCCGGTAATAGCGGAACTAATGAGCAGTTCTTC. The chain is built from TRBV7-7 and TRBJ2-1; possibly TRBD2 for D (6 bases). The CDR3 sequence is 15 residues long. With 5 bases removed from V and 7 bases from J, the gap between germline ends came to 18 bases. CDR1 SSHAT and CDR2 FNYEAQ come from the germline V gene (reference sequence).